The clone carrying this T cell receptor beta chain came up many times. The antigen is unknown. The data derive from a study of T cells in Graves' hyperthyroidism and ophthalmopathy. With 5 bases clipped from V and 9 bases from J, the junction kept 7 bases outside the gene matches. This CDR3 region has 14 residues. General observations from the study: Ophthalmopathy, which appeared later, was predicted by the model a median roughly 6.6 months before onset.

Researchers amplified the TCR beta CDR3 regions from RNA transcripts. TCR CDR3 underwent first-round RT-PCR with the HTBI primer set. MiXCR was run by TCRdb on the multiplex PCR reads, yielding one entry per CDR3 protein. The profile shows about 710,000 distinct CDR3 sequences, about a sixth of them singletons. Sequencing was done on a sample of blood. The chain joins TRBV12-3 or TRBV12-4 to TRBJ2-1, with 10 bases matching TRBD2. This TCR was recovered from a man aged 18 to 35 with Graves' hyperthyroidism. CDR3 region: CASSQREGEFEQFF. The CDR3 DNA sequence: TGTGCCAGCAGTCAGCGGGAGGGCGAATTTGAGCAGTTCTTC.